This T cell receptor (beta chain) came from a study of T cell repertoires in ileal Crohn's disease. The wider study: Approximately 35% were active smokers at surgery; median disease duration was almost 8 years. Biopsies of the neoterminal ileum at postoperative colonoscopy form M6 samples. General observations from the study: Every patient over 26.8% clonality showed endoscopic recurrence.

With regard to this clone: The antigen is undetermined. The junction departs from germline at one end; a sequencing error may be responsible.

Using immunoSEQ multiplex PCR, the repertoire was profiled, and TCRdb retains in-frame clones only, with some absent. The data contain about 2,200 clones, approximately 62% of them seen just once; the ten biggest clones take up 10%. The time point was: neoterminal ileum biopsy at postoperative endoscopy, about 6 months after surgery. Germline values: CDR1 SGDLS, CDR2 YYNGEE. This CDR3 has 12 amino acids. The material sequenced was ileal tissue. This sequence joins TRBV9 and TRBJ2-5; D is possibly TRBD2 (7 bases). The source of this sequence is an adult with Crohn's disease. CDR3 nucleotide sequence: TGTGCCAGCAGCGCCTTGGGAGGGGGGTTGCACTTC. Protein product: CASSALGGGLHF. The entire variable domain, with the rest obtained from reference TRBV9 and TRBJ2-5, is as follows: DSGVTQTPKHLITATGQRVTLRCSPRSGDLSVYWYQQSLDQGLQFLIQYYNGEERAKGNILERFSAQQFPDLHSELNLSSLELGDSALYFCASSALGGGLHFGPGTRLLVL.